This entry describes one T cell receptor (beta chain). The assay was immunoSEQ multiplex PCR, and TCRdb's table has in-frame clones only and misses some. Seen here are more than 110,000 clones, almost 85% observed once, and the top ten hold around 3%. The V gene lost 6 bases and the J gene lost 0 bases, with 27 bases spanning the gap. CDR3 size: 20 residues. The germline V gene encodes CDR1 LGHDT and CDR2 YNNKEL (reference sequence). The data belong to a study of blood T cell repertoires in COVID-19. V usage is TRBV3-1 (or the pseudogene TRBV3-2) and J usage is TRBJ1-3, with D possibly matching TRBD1 (5 bases). The TCR was taken from a man over 45 with acute or convalescent COVID-19. Sequences were obtained from peripheral blood. CDR3 nucleotide sequence: TGTGCCAGCAGGGGCTGGTCGGCTGAAAAACAGGAGCCCTCTGGAAACACCATATATTTT. Its protein is CASRGWSAEKQEPSGNTIYF.